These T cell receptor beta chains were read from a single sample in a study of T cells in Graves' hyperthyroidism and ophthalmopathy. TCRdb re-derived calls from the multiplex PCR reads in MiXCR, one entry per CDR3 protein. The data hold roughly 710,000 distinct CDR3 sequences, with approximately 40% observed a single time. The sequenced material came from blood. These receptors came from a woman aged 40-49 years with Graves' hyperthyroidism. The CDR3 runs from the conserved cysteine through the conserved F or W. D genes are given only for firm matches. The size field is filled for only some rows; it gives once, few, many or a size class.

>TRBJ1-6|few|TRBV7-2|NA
TGTGCCAGCGGACAGAGCTCCTATAATTCACCCCTCCACTTT
CASGQSSYNSPLHF
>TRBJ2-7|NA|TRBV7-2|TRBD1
TGTGCCAGCAGTCAAAGGACAGGGGAGTACTACGAGCAGTACTTC
CASSQRTGEYYEQYF
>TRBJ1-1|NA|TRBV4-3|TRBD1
TGCGCCAGCAGCCAAGCAGGGGGATTGACTCAAGCTTTCTTT
CASSQAGGLTQAFF
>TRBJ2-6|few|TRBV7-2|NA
TGTGCCAGCACCTCCCGTAGCTCTGGGGCCAACGTCCTGACTTTC
CASTSRSSGANVLTF
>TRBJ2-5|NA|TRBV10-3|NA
TGTGCCATCAGTTACTCCAGGGACTCTCAAGAGACCCAGTACTTC
CAISYSRDSQETQYF
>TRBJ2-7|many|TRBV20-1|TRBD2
TGCAGTGCTCACTTAACTAGCGGGTTCTCCTACGAGCAGTACTTC
CSAHLTSGFSYEQYF
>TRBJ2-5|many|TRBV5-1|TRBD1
TGCGCCAGCAGCAGGGACAGTAGCCAAGAGACCCAGTACTTC
CASSRDSSQETQYF
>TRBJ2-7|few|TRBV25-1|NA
TGTGCCAGCAGTGAAAGGGGGGACTTCTACGAGCAGTACTTC
CASSERGDFYEQYF
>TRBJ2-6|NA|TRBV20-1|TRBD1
TGCAGTGTAAGGATCGGGACAGGCCAAAACTCTGGGGCCAACGTCCTGACTTTC
CSVRIGTGQNSGANVLTF
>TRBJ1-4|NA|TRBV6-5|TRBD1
TGTGCCAGCAGGGGACAGGGTAGAGGGGAAAAACTGTTTTTT
CASRGQGRGEKLFF
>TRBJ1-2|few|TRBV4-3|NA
TGCGCCAGCAGCCAAGTAAACCCAGGGTACGATGGCTACACCTTC
CASSQVNPGYDGYTF
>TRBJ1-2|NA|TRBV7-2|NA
TGTGCCAGCAGCCCCGTCTGGAACCGGAACTATGGCTACACCTTC
CASSPVWNRNYGYTF
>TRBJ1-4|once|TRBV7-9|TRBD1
TGTGCCAGCAGCCCCCGGGGGACAGGGATTAATGAAAAACTGTTTTTT
CASSPRGTGINEKLFF
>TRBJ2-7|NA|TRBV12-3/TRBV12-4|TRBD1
TGTGCCAGCAGCCCGGGACAGGGAAAGGGAGGGGAGCAGTACTTC
CASSPGQGKGGEQYF
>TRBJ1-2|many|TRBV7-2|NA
TGTGCCAGCAGCTTACGACAGATCTATGGCTACACCTTC
CASSLRQIYGYTF
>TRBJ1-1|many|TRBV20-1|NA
TGCAGTGCTAGAGATTTTACCAGGGTGAACACTGAAGCTTTCTTT
CSARDFTRVNTEAFF
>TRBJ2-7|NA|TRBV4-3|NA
TGCGCCAGCAGCCAAGGCCCACCCGGGGCCGGCACAACCTACGAGCAGTACTTC
CASSQGPPGAGTTYEQYF
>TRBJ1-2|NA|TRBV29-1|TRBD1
TGCAGCGTTGAACTCACGACAGGGGGCGCGACCTTCCAGCCTTATGGCTACACCTTC
CSVELTTGGATFQPYGYTF
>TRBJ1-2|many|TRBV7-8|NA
TGTGCCAGCAGCCAAGACGGGGACTATGGCTACACCTTC
CASSQDGDYGYTF
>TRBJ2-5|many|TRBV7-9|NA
TGTGCCAGCAGCACAGTCGAGGGAGAGACCCAGTACTTC
CASSTVEGETQYF
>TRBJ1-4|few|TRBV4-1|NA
TGCGCCAGCAGCCAAGTCGTGCAGCTTAATGAAAAACTGTTTTTT
CASSQVVQLNEKLFF